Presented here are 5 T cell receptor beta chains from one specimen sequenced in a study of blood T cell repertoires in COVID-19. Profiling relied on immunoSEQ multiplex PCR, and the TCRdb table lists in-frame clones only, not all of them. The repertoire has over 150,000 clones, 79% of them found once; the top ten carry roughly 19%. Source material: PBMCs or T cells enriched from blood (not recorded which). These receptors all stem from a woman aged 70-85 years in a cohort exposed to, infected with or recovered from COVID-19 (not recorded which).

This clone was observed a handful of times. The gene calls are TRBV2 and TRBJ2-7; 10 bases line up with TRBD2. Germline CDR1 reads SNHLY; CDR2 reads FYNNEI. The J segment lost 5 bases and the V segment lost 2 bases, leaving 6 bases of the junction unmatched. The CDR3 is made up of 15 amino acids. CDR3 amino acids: CASSERLAGANEQYF. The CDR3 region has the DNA TGTGCCAGCAGTGAACGGCTAGCGGGAGCCAACGAGCAGTACTTC.

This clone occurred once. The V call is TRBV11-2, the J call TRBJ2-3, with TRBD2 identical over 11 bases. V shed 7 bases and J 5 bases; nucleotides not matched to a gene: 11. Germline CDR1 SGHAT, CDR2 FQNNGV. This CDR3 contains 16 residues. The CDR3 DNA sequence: TGTGCCAGCACCCTGGGACTAGCGGAGGGGGTAGATACGCAGTATTTT. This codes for CASTLGLAEGVDTQYF.

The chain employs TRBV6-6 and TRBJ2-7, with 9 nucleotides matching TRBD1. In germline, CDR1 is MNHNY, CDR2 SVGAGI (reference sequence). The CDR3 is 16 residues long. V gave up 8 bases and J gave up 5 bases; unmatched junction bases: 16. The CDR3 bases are TGTGCCAGCGCTGCCCTACCGGGACAGGGAGACCACGAGCAGTACTTC. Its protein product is CASAALPGQGDHEQYF.

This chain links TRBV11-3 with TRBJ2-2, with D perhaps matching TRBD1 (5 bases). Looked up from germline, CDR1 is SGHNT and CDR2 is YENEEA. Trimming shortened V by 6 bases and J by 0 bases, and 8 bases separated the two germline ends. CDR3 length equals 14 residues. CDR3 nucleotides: TGTGCCAGCAGACAGGACGCGAACACCGGGGAGCTGTTTTTT. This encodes CASRQDANTGELFF.

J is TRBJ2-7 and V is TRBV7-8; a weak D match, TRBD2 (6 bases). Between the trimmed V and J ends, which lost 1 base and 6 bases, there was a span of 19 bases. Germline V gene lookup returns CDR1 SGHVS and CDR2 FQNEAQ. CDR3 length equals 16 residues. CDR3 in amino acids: CASSLEVASGRSEQYF. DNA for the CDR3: TGTGCCAGCAGCTTAGAGGTTGCGAGCGGGCGCTCCGAGCAGTACTTC.